The next 29 T cell receptor beta chains were all read from a single sample in a study of PD-1 blockade in classical Hodgkin lymphoma. The assay was immunoSEQ multiplex PCR, and TCRdb's table has in-frame clones only and misses some. The sample has 14,000 or so clones; approximately 78% are singletons. Every patient had relapsed following autologous stem cell transplantation, and cohorts differed in brentuximab vedotin exposure. Here the sequenced sample was peripheral blood mononuclear cells (PBMCs), taken before the second cycle of nivolumab. The source of these receptors is a human donor with classical Hodgkin lymphoma.

This chain connects TRBV6-5 to TRBJ2-2, with 7 positions matching TRBD1. Germline loops: CDR1 MNHEY, CDR2 SVGAGI. Germline trimming cut 6 bases from V and 6 bases from J; bases unmatched to any gene: 10. This CDR3 is 15 amino acids long. The CDR3 DNA reads as TGTGCCAGCAGCCGACAGGGTATGGTGTCCGGGGAGCTGTTTTTT. Translation: CASSRQGMVSGELFF.

The CDR3 DNA is TGTGCCAGCAGTTCCCCGGGGTCCAATGAGCAGTTCTTC. It yields the protein CASSSPGSNEQFF. This chain connects TRBV6-6 to TRBJ2-1; possible D gene TRBD2, 5 bases. From germline, CDR1 is MNHNY and CDR2 SVGAGI (reference sequence). The CDR3 covers 13 residues. Trimming removed 4 bases at V and 6 bases at J, with 10 bases between.

The V call is TRBV30, the J call TRBJ1-1, with no clear D. The V end was cut by 0 bases, the J end by 9 bases, with 17 bases between. The CDR3 totals 14 residues. Germline V gene lookup returns CDR1 GTSNPN and CDR2 SVGIG (reference sequence). The CDR3 sequence is CAWSVQGLGPKAFF. The CDR3 DNA reads TGTGCCTGGAGTGTACAAGGTCTCGGGCCTAAAGCTTTCTTT. Looking up the rest from reference TRBV30 and TRBJ1-1 gives the full variable domain: SQTIHQWPATLVQPVGSPLSLECTVEGTSNPNLYWYRQAAGRGLQLLFYSVGIGQISSEVPQNLSASRPQDRQFILSSKKLLLSDSGFYLCAWSVQGLGPKAFFGQGTRLTVV.

The chain joins TRBV19 to TRBJ1-2; 7 bases line up with TRBD1. The CDR3 spans 13 residues. The trim removed 6 bases at V and 6 bases at J, leaving 7 bases unmatched. From germline, CDR1 is LNHDA and CDR2 SQIVND (reference sequence). DNA for the CDR3: TGTGCCAGTAGGGAGAGGGGGCGGGATGGCTACACCTTC. It yields the protein CASRERGRDGYTF.

V is TRBV4-1 and J is TRBJ1-2; maybe TRBD1 (5 bases). The V end was cut by 1 base, the J end by 6 bases, with 15 bases between. Looked up from germline, CDR1 is MGHRA and CDR2 is YSYEKL. The CDR3 spans 15 residues. Here the CDR3 DNA reads TGCGCCAGCAGCCAAGTTTTGGGGCAATTCCATGGCTACACCTTC. Translating it yields CASSQVLGQFHGYTF.

The chain couples TRBV9 to TRBJ2-3; 7 bases map to TRBD2. The V and J ends lost 0 bases and 1 base, in that order; junction bases with no gene match: 5. Germline CDR1 SGDLS, CDR2 YYNGEE. This CDR3 spans 16 amino acids. The CDR3 DNA sequence: TGTGCCAGCAGCGTAGGTAATGGACTAGGCACAGATACGCAGTATTTT. Protein: CASSVGNGLGTDTQYF.

This clone appeared a single time. V gene TRBV7-3 combines with J gene TRBJ2-5; D possibly corresponds to TRBD2 (6 bases). The germline V gene has CDR1 SGHTA and CDR2 FQGTGA. V was cut by 0 bases and J by 1 base, with 6 bases left in between. The CDR3 has 14 amino acids. This CDR3 is CASSLTSGQETQYF. The CDR3 region has the DNA TGTGCCAGCAGCTTAACTAGCGGCCAAGAGACCCAGTACTTC.

The CDR3 coding sequence is TGTGCCAGTAGTTGGCAGATCACCGGGGAGCTGTTTTTT. It yields the protein CASSWQITGELFF. This rearrangement joins TRBV19 to TRBJ2-2; D call uncertain. CDR3 length: 13 amino acids. Between the trimmed V and J ends, which lost 5 bases and 4 bases, there was a span of 8 bases. Germline V gene data show CDR1 as LNHDA and CDR2 as SQIVND (reference sequence).

The chain uses TRBV18 and TRBJ1-3; D uncertain. Trimming shortened V by 3 bases and J by 5 bases, and 8 bases separated the two germline ends. The germline gives CDR1 KGHSH, CDR2 LQKENI. CDR3 length: 13 residues. The CDR3 region has the DNA TGTGCCAGCTCACCCACTTCTAGAAACACCATATATTTT. Translation: CASSPTSRNTIYF.

The rearrangement links TRBV7-9 to TRBJ1-1, with D possibly TRBD1 on 6 matching bases. V was clipped by 1 base and J by 11 bases, with 20 bases between them. Germline CDR1 SEHNR, CDR2 FQNEAQ (reference sequence). CDR3 length: 15 amino acids. CDR3 region: CASSLDTGFFKLAFF. CDR3 bases: TGTGCCAGCAGCTTAGATACAGGGTTTTTTAAATTGGCTTTCTTT. Full variable domain (rest looked up from reference TRBV7-9 and TRBJ1-1): DTGVSQNPRHKITKRGQNVTFRCDPISEHNRLYWYRQTLGQGPEFLTYFQNEAQLEKSRLLSDRFSAERPKGSFSTLEIQRTEQGDSAMYLCASSLDTGFFKLAFFGQGTRLTVV.

This clone was seen once. Here the CDR3 DNA reads TGTGCCAGCAGCTTAGGAGGGACAGGGTTGGAAAAACTGTTTTTT. Its translation is CASSLGGTGLEKLFF. The chain joins TRBV7-9 to TRBJ1-4, with 9 bases aligning to TRBD1. V trimming: 1 base; J trimming: 8 bases; junction bases outside the gene matches: 5. Per germline, CDR1 SEHNR and CDR2 FQNEAQ (reference sequence). The CDR3 has 15 residues.

V usage is TRBV6-8 and J usage is TRBJ2-7; perhaps TRBD1 as D (6 bases). Germline CDR1 is MNHGY and CDR2 is SAAAGT. Trimming shortened V by 0 bases and J by 3 bases, and 15 bases separated the two germline ends. CDR3 length: 16 residues. The CDR3 here is CASSYSLWGHSYEQYF. In DNA, the CDR3 is TGTGCCAGCAGTTACTCGCTTTGGGGGCACAGCTACGAGCAGTACTTC.

This clone was picked up a small number of times. The chain employs TRBV18 and TRBJ2-7, with D tentatively TRBD2 (5 bases). The CDR3 runs 12 residues. Germline-derived CDR1 and CDR2 are KGHSH and LQKENI. V was trimmed by 3 bases and J by 4 bases, leaving 7 bases between them. The CDR3 DNA follows: TGTGCCAGCTCACCCGGCGGGTACGAGCAGTACTTC. This sequence encodes CASSPGGYEQYF.

This clone has just a few counts. This chain uses TRBV28 with TRBJ1-4; no definite D call. Per the germline V gene, CDR1 is MDHEN and CDR2 is SYDVKM. Trimming removed 2 bases at V and 9 bases at J, with 7 bases between. There are 12 residues in the CDR3. Written as DNA, the CDR3 is TGTGCCAGCAGTTTAGGGTTTCAAAAACTGTTTTTT. Translating gives CASSLGFQKLFF. Looking up the rest from reference TRBV28 and TRBJ1-4 gives the full variable domain: DVKVTQSSRYLVKRTGEKVFLECVQDMDHENMFWYRQDPGLGLRLIYFSYDVKMKEKGDIPEGYSVSREKKERFSLILESASTNQTSMYLCASSLGFQKLFFGSGTQLSVL.

The rearrangement uses TRBV5-1 and TRBJ2-1; D not resolved. There are 13 residues in the CDR3. V gave up 3 bases and J gave up 7 bases, with 11 bases separating them. The germline V gene has CDR1 SGHRS and CDR2 YFSETQ. CDR3 coding DNA: TGCGCCAGCAGCTGGTCGGCCCCTAATGAGCAGTTCTTC. Encoded protein: CASSWSAPNEQFF.

This clone occurred a few times. The V and J genes are TRBV5-1 and TRBJ2-7; 11 bases match TRBD2. Germline V gene sequence: CDR1 SGHRS, CDR2 YFSETQ. The CDR3 spans 15 residues. The trim removed 0 bases at V and 6 bases at J, leaving 5 bases unmatched. CDR3 bases: TGCGCCAGCAGCTTGGCTACTAGCGGGGGTCGCGAGCAGTACTTC. Its translation is CASSLATSGGREQYF.

The chain couples TRBV19 to TRBJ2-3; D might be TRBD2 (6 bases). Germline V gives CDR1 LNHDA, CDR2 SQIVND (reference sequence). The CDR3 extends over 15 amino acids. Trimming removed 10 bases from V and 2 bases from J, with 19 bases in between. The CDR3 sequence: CATRWGLTPTDTQYF. The CDR3 nucleotides read TGTGCCACCCGTTGGGGACTTACTCCCACAGATACGCAGTATTTT.

To note about this clone: Distinct nucleotide sequences in the sample also encode this CDR3. The genes are TRBV5-1 and TRBJ1-1; possibly TRBD1 for D (6 bases). The CDR3 runs to 14 residues. The germline V and J ends were trimmed by 3 bases and 1 base, with 10 bases remaining between them. Germline V gene lookup returns CDR1 SGHRS and CDR2 YFSETQ. This chain's CDR3 is CASSWGGGNTEAFF. CDR3 coding DNA: TGCGCCAGCAGCTGGGGAGGGGGGAACACTGAAGCTTTCTTT.

This clone was counted once. This chain links TRBV19 with TRBJ1-6; D unresolved. Germline CDR1 reads LNHDA; CDR2 reads SQIVND (reference sequence). The CDR3 totals 14 residues. V lost 1 base and J 9 bases, leaving 10 bases between the germline ends. CDR3 sequence (DNA): TGTGCCAGTAGTATAGGTTCATCGGCTTCACCCCTCCACTTT. Translated, it gives CASSIGSSASPLHF. The entire variable domain, with the rest obtained from reference TRBV19 and TRBJ1-6, is as follows: DGGITQSPKYLFRKEGQNVTLSCEQNLNHDAMYWYRQDPGQGLRLIYYSQIVNDFQKGDIAEGYSVSREKKESFPLTVTSAQKNPTAFYLCASSIGSSASPLHFGNGTRLTVT.

This chain connects TRBV29-1 to TRBJ1-2; weak D call: TRBD1 (5 bases). CDR1 is SQVTM and CDR2 is ANQGSEA in the germline V gene. The CDR3 consists of 14 residues. Trimming took off 4 bases at V and 0 bases at J, with 12 bases between the two ends. Here the CDR3 DNA reads TGCAGCGTTGTCCCGGGACCTCCTAACTATGGCTACACCTTC. Translating it yields CSVVPGPPNYGYTF.

This rearrangement joins TRBV2 to TRBJ1-5; D perhaps matches TRBD1 (6 bases). Germline V gene sequence: CDR1 SNHLY, CDR2 FYNNEI. V was shortened by 7 bases and J by 2 bases, with 15 bases between the two germline ends. This CDR3 has 15 residues. The CDR3 DNA follows: TGTGCCAGCACCACACAGGGTAGTGGCAATCAGCCCCAGCATTTT. Its translation is CASTTQGSGNQPQHF.

The chain couples TRBV28 to TRBJ1-2; 8 positions match TRBD1. Per the germline V gene, CDR1 is MDHEN and CDR2 is SYDVKM. The CDR3 sequence is 12 residues long. V gave up 8 bases and J gave up 8 bases; unmatched junction bases: 7. The CDR3 sequence: CASEDRVNGYTF. CDR3 sequence (DNA): TGTGCCAGCGAGGACAGGGTCAACGGCTACACCTTC.

This sequence joins TRBV29-1 and TRBJ2-1; the D is unclear. With 4 bases removed from V and 2 bases from J, the gap between germline ends came to 9 bases. This CDR3 contains 13 residues. CDR1 is SQVTM and CDR2 is ANQGSEA in the germline V gene. The CDR3 here is CSVVARTYNEQFF. The CDR3 DNA follows: TGCAGCGTTGTTGCCCGAACCTACAATGAGCAGTTCTTC.

The V and J genes are TRBV28 and TRBJ1-1, with a weak D call TRBD1 (5 bases). The CDR3 loop spans 14 amino acids. The germline CDR1 and CDR2 sequences are MDHEN and SYDVKM. Trimming left V 3 bases short and J 4 bases short, with 12 bases between. The CDR3, as DNA: TGTGCCAGCAGTTTGGGCAGGGCCGGCACTGAAGCTTTCTTT. Protein sequence: CASSLGRAGTEAFF.

This chain connects TRBV5-5 to TRBJ1-1; D unresolved. The CDR3 length is 11 residues. Germline values: CDR1 SGHKS, CDR2 YYEKEE (reference sequence). V lost 4 bases and J lost 2, with 3 bases in between. For the CDR3, the DNA is TGTGCCAGCAGCGCAAACACTGAAGCTTTCTTT. Translated, it gives CASSANTEAFF.

The chain combines TRBV5-4 with TRBJ2-1, with D tentatively TRBD1 (5 bases). The CDR3 length is 15 residues. Trimming cost V 0 bases and J 5 bases, with 12 bases left between them. The germline V gene encodes CDR1 SGHNT and CDR2 YYREEE (reference sequence). The CDR3 spells CASSLVGRANNEQFF. The CDR3 DNA is TGTGCCAGCAGCTTGGTTGGCAGGGCGAACAATGAGCAGTTCTTC.

This chain connects TRBV4-2 to TRBJ1-5; D gene uncertain. The V gene lost 1 base and the J gene lost 11 bases, with 12 bases spanning the gap. There are 13 residues in the CDR3. Germline V lookup: CDR1 LGHNA, CDR2 YNFKEQ. The CDR3 loop is CASSQGTRLAQHF. The CDR3 region has the DNA TGTGCCAGCAGCCAAGGGACCAGGCTGGCCCAGCATTTT.

This sequence joins TRBV5-4 and TRBJ2-1; 7 positions match TRBD2. Germline values: CDR1 SGHNT, CDR2 YYREEE (reference sequence). CDR3 size: 14 residues. V lost 4 bases, J lost 5 bases, and 6 bases stayed unmatched. The CDR3 protein is CASSIRDYHNEQFF. CDR3 coding DNA: TGTGCCAGCAGCATCCGGGACTACCACAATGAGCAGTTCTTC.

V and J are TRBV25-1 and TRBJ1-1; the D is unclear. The V gene lost 3 bases and the J gene lost 6 bases, with 8 bases spanning the gap. Germline assignment: CDR1 MGHDK and CDR2 SYGVNS. The CDR3 length is 12 residues. CDR3 loop: CASSDSSAEAFF. CDR3 in DNA: TGTGCCAGCAGTGATTCCAGCGCTGAAGCTTTCTTT.